This entry is about one T cell receptor beta chain. Its cognate antigen is unknown. V gave up 1 base and J gave up 5 bases, with 11 bases separating them. Germline V gene sequence: CDR1 MGHRA, CDR2 YSYEKL. The CDR3 extends over 15 amino acids. A split of CD4+ cells into CD45RA+ naive and CD45RA-negative memory subsets was performed. The entry originates in a study of shared clonotypes between healthy human individuals. Study-level points and caveats: Rarefaction exposed incomplete sorted-subset sequencing despite large depth. Naive CD4 clonotypes overlapped across a handful of donors at roughly 5.1%.

Execution of the assay was at deep level. This table comes from immunoSEQ multiplex PCR, and its TCRdb copy is limited to in-frame clones, with some not included. The sample carries roughly 500,000 clones, almost 97% recorded once. The receptor comes from a woman younger than 45 in good health. Sequenced sample: naive CD4+ T cells sorted from blood. Indicated subset: CD45RA+ positively selected. V is TRBV4-1 and J is TRBJ1-4, with TRBD1 as a possible D gene (5 bases). CDR3 sequence reads: CASSQGQLLNEKLFF. The CDR3 nucleotides are TGCGCCAGCAGCCAAGGACAGCTACTCAATGAAAAACTGTTTTTT.